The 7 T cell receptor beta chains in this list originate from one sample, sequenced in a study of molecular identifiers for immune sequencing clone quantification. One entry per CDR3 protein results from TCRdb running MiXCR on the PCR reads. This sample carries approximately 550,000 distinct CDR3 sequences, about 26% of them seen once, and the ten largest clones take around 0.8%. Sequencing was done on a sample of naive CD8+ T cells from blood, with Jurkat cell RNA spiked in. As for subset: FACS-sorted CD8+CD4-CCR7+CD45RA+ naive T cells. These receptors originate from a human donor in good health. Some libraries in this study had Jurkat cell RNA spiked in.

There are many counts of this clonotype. The CDR3 nucleotides read TGTGCCAGCAAGATAGCCTCTGGAAACACCATATATTTT. It specifies CASKIASGNTIYF. J is TRBJ1-3 and V is TRBV2; D is unclear. Germline V gene sequence: CDR1 SNHLY, CDR2 FYNNEI. Trimming shortened V by 7 bases and J by 0 bases, and 7 bases separated the two germline ends. The CDR3 has 13 residues.

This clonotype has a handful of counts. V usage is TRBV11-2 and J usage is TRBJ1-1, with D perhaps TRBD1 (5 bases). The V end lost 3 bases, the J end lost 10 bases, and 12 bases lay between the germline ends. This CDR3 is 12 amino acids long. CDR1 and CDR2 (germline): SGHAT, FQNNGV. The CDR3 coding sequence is TGTGCCAGCAGCTTGGGACTCCTAGGAGCTTTCTTT. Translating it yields CASSLGLLGAFF.

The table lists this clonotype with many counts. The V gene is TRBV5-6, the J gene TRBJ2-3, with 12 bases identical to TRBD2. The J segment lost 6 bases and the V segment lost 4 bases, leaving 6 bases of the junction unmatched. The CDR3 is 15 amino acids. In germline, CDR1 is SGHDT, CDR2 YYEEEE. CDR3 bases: TGTGCCAGCAGCATCCTAGCGGGGGGGCGTGATACGCAGTATTTT. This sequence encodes CASSILAGGRDTQYF.

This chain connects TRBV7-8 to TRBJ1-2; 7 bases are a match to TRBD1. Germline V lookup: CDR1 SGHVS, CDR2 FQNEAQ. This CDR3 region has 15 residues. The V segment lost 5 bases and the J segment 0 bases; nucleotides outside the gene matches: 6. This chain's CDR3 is CASSLNRGPNYGYTF. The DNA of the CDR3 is TGTGCCAGCAGCCTTAACAGGGGCCCTAACTATGGCTACACCTTC.

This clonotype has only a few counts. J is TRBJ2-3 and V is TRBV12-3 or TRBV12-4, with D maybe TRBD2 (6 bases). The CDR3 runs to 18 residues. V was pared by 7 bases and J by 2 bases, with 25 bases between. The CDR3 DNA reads TGTGCCAGCACCCCGGGACTTCCCCGCCTAGAGCACACAGATACGCAGTATTTT. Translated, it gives CASTPGLPRLEHTDTQYF.

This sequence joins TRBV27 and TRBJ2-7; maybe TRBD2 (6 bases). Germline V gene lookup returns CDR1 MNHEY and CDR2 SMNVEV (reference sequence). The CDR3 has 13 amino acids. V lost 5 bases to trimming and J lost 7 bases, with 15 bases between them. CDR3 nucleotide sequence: TGTGCCAGCAGTATCACTTACGGAGGGGAGCAGTACTTC. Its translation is CASSITYGGEQYF.

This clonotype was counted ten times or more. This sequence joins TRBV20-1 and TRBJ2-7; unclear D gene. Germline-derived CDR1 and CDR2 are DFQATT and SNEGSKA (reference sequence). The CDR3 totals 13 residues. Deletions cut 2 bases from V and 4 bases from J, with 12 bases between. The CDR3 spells CSARISHAYEQYF. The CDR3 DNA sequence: TGCAGTGCTAGAATCAGTCACGCGTACGAGCAGTACTTC.